These 17 T cell receptor beta chains were sequenced from one sample in a study of CD8 T cells in ankylosing spondylitis (dated by TCRdb to between 2016 and 2019). General conclusions and limits of the study: A TCR beta motif of about 8 highly homologous amino acid variants appeared characteristic of blood from ankylosing spondylitis patients.

Their cognate antigens are unknown. Libraries came from 5' RACE. The sequencer was an Illumina HiSeq 2500. TCRdb redid the processing of the public reads, applying fastp at Q25 and MiXCR, and retained in-frame beta chains. Entries that share a CDR3 protein sequence are merged under the most common genes and DNA. The sample has about 800,000 distinct CDR3 sequences on record, about 11% of them singletons. The ten largest clones add up to around 0.51% of the sample. Sequencing was carried out using blood, either unsorted or a sorted T cell fraction (not recorded which). The receptors shown here come from a male donor with ankylosing spondylitis.

The V gene is TRBV5-1, the J gene TRBJ1-2; D remains ambiguous. Per the germline V gene, CDR1 is SGHRS and CDR2 is YFSETQ. Trimming left V 4 bases short and J 3 bases short, with 13 bases between. This CDR3 spans 14 amino acids. CDR3 nucleotides: TGCGCCAGCAGCCTAAGTCAGGCCGACTATGGCTACACCTTC. Translated: CASSLSQADYGYTF.

The sample holds many counts of this clonotype. The rearrangement joins TRBV12-3 or TRBV12-4 to TRBJ1-5, with 7 bases lining up with TRBD1. V dropped 6 bases and J dropped 4; count of bases not matched to a gene: 6. This CDR3 has 14 residues. CDR3 coding DNA: TGTGCCAGCAGCGATAACAGGGGAAATCAGCCCCAGCATTTT. Residues: CASSDNRGNQPQHF.

This chain connects TRBV7-6 to TRBJ2-7; D is tentatively TRBD1 or TRBD2 (5 bases each). CDR1 SGHVS and CDR2 FNYEAQ come from the germline V gene. Between the trimmed V and J ends, which lost 3 bases and 3 bases, there was a span of 15 bases. The CDR3 runs 15 residues. CDR3 residues: CASSFTRGSNYEQYF. CDR3 coding DNA: TGTGCCAGCAGCTTCACTAGGGGATCCAACTACGAGCAGTACTTC.

The chain recombines TRBV27 with TRBJ1-1, with 7 bases fitting TRBD1. The V and J ends lost 5 bases and 4 bases, in that order; junction bases with no gene match: 7. Germline CDR1 and CDR2: MNHEY and SMNVEV (reference sequence). There are 14 residues in the CDR3. The CDR3 reads CASSRSAGGTEAFF. CDR3 bases: TGTGCCAGCAGTAGATCAGCAGGGGGCACTGAAGCTTTCTTT.

This clonotype was seen at least ten times. V and J are TRBV28 and TRBJ1-5, with D maybe TRBD1 (5 bases). Germline-derived CDR1 and CDR2 are MDHEN and SYDVKM. There are 16 residues in the CDR3. Trimming left V 4 bases short and J 2 bases short, with 15 bases between. The DNA for the CDR3 is TGTGCCAGCAGTTCCTATGTGCTGGGGGGCAATCAGCCCCAGCATTTT. Translating gives CASSSYVLGGNQPQHF.

The chain joins TRBV29-1 to TRBJ2-7, with no clear D. With 2 bases removed from V and 0 bases from J, the gap between germline ends came to 8 bases. Looked up from germline, CDR1 is SQVTM and CDR2 is ANQGSEA. This CDR3 contains 13 residues. Written as DNA, the CDR3 is TGCAGCGTTGAATTACCAGGCTCCTACGAGCAGTACTTC. Its translation: CSVELPGSYEQYF.

J is TRBJ2-3 and V is TRBV7-2; D not resolved. This CDR3 contains 13 residues. With 4 bases removed from V and 10 bases from J, the gap between germline ends came to 15 bases. Germline loops: CDR1 SGHTA, CDR2 FQGNSA. The CDR3 is CASSSSWIRAQYF. Here the CDR3 DNA reads TGTGCCAGCAGCTCCAGTTGGATTAGGGCGCAGTATTTT.

This clonotype was detected only a few times. The chain links TRBV4-2 to TRBJ2-3; no reliable D call. The germline V and J ends were trimmed by 0 bases and 4 bases, with 14 bases remaining between them. The CDR3 is 16 residues long. CDR1 is LGHNA and CDR2 is YNFKEQ in the germline V gene. The DNA of the CDR3 is TGTGCCAGCAGCCAAGACGCCCTCCCTGGGGCAGATACGCAGTATTTT. This encodes CASSQDALPGADTQYF.

The chain employs TRBV7-2 and TRBJ2-7; no definite D call. CDR1 SGHTA and CDR2 FQGNSA come from the germline V gene. The CDR3 is 14 amino acids. Trimming pared 1 base from V and 2 bases from J, leaving 9 bases between. The CDR3, as DNA: TGTGCCAGCAGCTTAGTACCGACCACCTACGAGCAGTACTTC. Protein product: CASSLVPTTYEQYF.

This clonotype was observed a few times. The chain recombines TRBV6-1 with TRBJ1-5; TRBD1 is a possible D gene (5 bases). Between the trimmed V and J ends, which lost 6 bases and 6 bases, there was a span of 15 bases. The CDR3 sequence is 14 residues long. Germline CDR1 is MNHNS and CDR2 is SASEGT. DNA for the CDR3: TGTGCCAGCAGGCCGACCGGGACGAGTCAGCCCCAGCATTTT. Its protein is CASRPTGTSQPQHF.

The rearrangement links TRBV6-5 to TRBJ2-7; unclear D gene. Looked up from germline, CDR1 is MNHEY and CDR2 is SVGAGI. The CDR3 runs 11 residues. The V gene lost 8 bases and the J gene lost 6 bases, with 11 bases spanning the gap. CDR3 amino acids: CASANGREQYF. CDR3 nucleotide sequence: TGTGCCAGCGCCAACGGACGCGAGCAGTACTTC.

This clonotype was observed a few times. V and J are TRBV28 and TRBJ2-7, with D maybe TRBD2 (5 bases). V was pared by 8 bases and J by 3 bases, with 11 bases between. CDR3 size: 12 residues. The germline gives CDR1 MDHEN, CDR2 SYDVKM. The CDR3 nucleotides read TGTGCCAGCGGGAGATATATCTACGAGCAGTACTTC. As protein: CASGRYIYEQYF.

Only a few counts were recorded for this clonotype. The V call is TRBV6-1, the J call TRBJ1-5; the match to TRBD1 covers 8 bases. V shed 8 bases and J 6 bases; nucleotides not matched to a gene: 12. The CDR3 extends over 15 amino acids. The germline V gene has CDR1 MNHNS and CDR2 SASEGT. The CDR3 DNA reads TGTGCCAGCTTTCAAGTGCAGGGGGCCGGTCAGCCCCAGCATTTT. It translates to CASFQVQGAGQPQHF.

This clonotype showed up just a few times. The chain recombines TRBV30 with TRBJ2-3; D assignment may be TRBD1 or TRBD2 (5 bases each). Per the germline V gene, CDR1 is GTSNPN and CDR2 is SVGIG (reference sequence). CDR3 length: 14 residues. V was pared by 8 bases and J by 3 bases, with 18 bases between. Here the CDR3 DNA reads TGTGCCGCCGATTTTGAGGGGAATACAGATACGCAGTATTTT. This translates into CAADFEGNTDTQYF.

This clonotype has ten or more counts. V is TRBV7-9 and J is TRBJ2-1; either TRBD1 or TRBD2 may fit D (6 bases each). The CDR3 consists of 16 residues. V lost 5 bases to trimming and J lost 0 bases, with 14 bases between them. Germline V gene data show CDR1 as SEHNR and CDR2 as FQNEAQ (reference sequence). The DNA for the CDR3 is TGTGCCAGCAGCCCGCTTGGGGGGCCCTCCTACAATGAGCAGTTCTTC. Translating gives CASSPLGGPSYNEQFF. The variable domain in full, completed from reference TRBV7-9 and TRBJ2-1, reads DTGVSQNPRHKITKRGQNVTFRCDPISEHNRLYWYRQTLGQGPEFLTYFQNEAQLEKSRLLSDRFSAERPKGSFSTLEIQRTEQGDSAMYLCASSPLGGPSYNEQFFGPGTRLTVL.

This clonotype was picked up a small number of times. This sequence joins TRBV18 and TRBJ2-1; 7 bases match TRBD2. The CDR3 is made up of 17 amino acids. Germline CDR1 reads KGHSH; CDR2 reads LQKENI. Unmatched junction bases numbered 15, after V lost 6 bases and J lost 4 bases. CDR3 amino acids: CASSLSRWSSGYNEQFF. CDR3 DNA: TGTGCCAGCTCGCTGTCACGGTGGTCTAGCGGATACAATGAGCAGTTCTTC.

This clonotype appeared a few times. This chain connects TRBV10-3 to TRBJ2-5, with D uncertain. V was clipped by 2 bases and J by 3 bases, with 10 bases between them. CDR1 is ENHRY and CDR2 is SYGVKD in the germline V gene. The length of the CDR3 is 14 residues. The CDR3 protein is CAISEDRAEETQYF. Written as DNA, the CDR3 is TGTGCCATCAGTGAGGATCGGGCTGAAGAGACCCAGTACTTC.